One sample yielded the 31 T cell receptor beta chains listed below, sequenced in a study of tumor and adjacent non-tumor tissue in lung cancer. RNA was extracted from bulk tissue without any cell sorting. More than 3 cm separated this lung sample from the edge of the tumor. The library came from three nested PCR rounds adapted from ARM-PCR protocols. A single record per CDR3 protein comes from TCRdb applying MiXCR to the multiplex PCR reads. The data contain more than 85,000 distinct CDR3 sequences, 60% to 65% of them singletons. Input material: distant non-tumor lung tissue. Receptors were obtained from a man in his 60s with non-small cell lung cancer.

This clonotype was seen once. Here the CDR3 omits its conserved ending phenylalanine or tryptophan, so a read error is the likely source. The gene calls are TRBV13 and TRBJ2-2; 10 nucleotides agree with TRBD2. The CDR3 runs to 16 residues. Germline assignment: CDR1 PRHDT and CDR2 FYEKMQ (reference sequence). The CDR3 reads CASSLQLAGYTRELFL. In DNA, the CDR3 is TGTGCCAGCAGCTTACAACTAGCGGGGTACACCCGGGAGCTGTTTCTT.

On this clonotype itself: This may stem from a read error, because a much larger clone lies one nucleotide away. The V gene is TRBV28, the J gene TRBJ1-2, with D maybe TRBD1 (5 bases). This CDR3 contains 13 residues. The germline V gene encodes CDR1 MDHEN and CDR2 SYDVKM. CDR3 in amino acids: CASGFAGTGGYTF. CDR3 DNA sequence: TGTGCCAGCGGTTTCGCCGGGACCGGTGGCTACACCTTC.

Comment on this clonotype: A read error may explain this, as a much larger clone is one base away. DNA of the CDR3: TGCAGTGCTGGCGGCATAGGGACAGGAGGGGTTAATAGTCAGCCCCAGCATTTT. Protein: CSAGGIGTGGVNSQPQHF. The V gene is TRBV20-1, the J gene TRBJ1-5; TRBD1 aligns across 8 bases. The CDR3 runs 18 residues. Germline V lookup: CDR1 DFQATT, CDR2 SNEGSKA (reference sequence). J lost 6 bases, V lost 5 bases, and 21 bases had no gene match.

Notes on this clonotype: Possible read error: a much larger clone is one base away. The chain couples TRBV6-5 to TRBJ2-1; D perhaps matches TRBD2 (5 bases). The CDR3 has 14 amino acids. The germline CDR1 and CDR2 sequences are MNHEY and SVGAGI. As DNA, the CDR3 is TGTGTCAGCAAAACGGGTAACGAGGGCAATGAGCAGTTCTTC. Protein sequence: CVSKTGNEGNEQFF.

On this clonotype: One junction end does not reproduce the germline sequence, and a read error may be involved. This chain links TRBV11-1 with TRBJ1-1; D is possibly TRBD1 (6 bases). The germline CDR1 and CDR2 sequences are SGHAT and FQDESV (reference sequence). This CDR3 has 14 residues. The chain's CDR3 is CTSTLAGEKSEAFF. CDR3 nucleotide sequence: TGTACCAGTACCTTAGCAGGGGAAAAATCTGAAGCTTTCTTT. The variable domain in full, completed from reference TRBV11-1 and TRBJ1-1, reads EAEVAQSPRYKITEKSQAVAFWCDPISGHATLYWYRQILGQGPELLVQFQDESVVDDSQLPKDRFSAERLKGVDSTLKIQPAELGDSAMYLCTSTLAGEKSEAFFGQGTRLTVV.

The table lists this clonotype with a count of one. V is TRBV29-1 and J is TRBJ2-3; D may be TRBD2 (6 bases). Per germline, CDR1 SQVTM and CDR2 ANQGSEA. The CDR3 is 16 amino acids. Trimming removed 0 bases from V and 2 bases from J, with 15 bases in between. This chain's CDR3 is CSVEECQGGVTDTQYF. CDR3 DNA: TGCAGCGTTGAAGAATGTCAGGGCGGGGTCACAGATACGCAGTATTTT.

On this clonotype: A much larger clone is a single base away; this may be a read error. The chain uses TRBV12-5 and TRBJ2-5; no clear D. V lost 2 bases to trimming and J lost 5 bases, with 3 bases between them. CDR3 size: 11 residues. Germline values: CDR1 LGHNT, CDR2 FRNRAP. CDR3 bases: TGTGCTAGTGGTTTGTGGGAGACCCAGTACTTC. Encoded protein: CASGLWETQYF.

On this clonotype: A read error is possible here, since a much larger clone lies one base away. The chain combines TRBV20-1 with TRBJ1-5; maybe TRBD1 (5 bases). CDR1 is DFQATT and CDR2 is SNEGSKA in the germline V gene (reference sequence). The CDR3 extends over 13 amino acids. CDR3 nucleotide sequence: TGCAGTGCTAGACGGACACTTAATCAGCACCAGCATTTT. It yields the protein CSARRTLNQHQHF.

This chain connects TRBV20-1 to TRBJ2-7; possibly TRBD1 for D (5 bases). The germline V gene has CDR1 DFQATT and CDR2 SNEGSKA (reference sequence). V shed 5 bases and J shed 1 base, with 6 bases lying between them. This CDR3 has 11 amino acids. The CDR3 loop is CSAQGSYEQYF. The CDR3 nucleotides read TGCAGTGCTCAGGGATCCTACGAGCAGTACTTC.

This clonotype was seen more than once but under ten times. The chain uses TRBV11-2 and TRBJ2-3; D gene ambiguous. This CDR3 is built from 14 residues. Between the trimmed V and J ends, which lost 2 bases and 4 bases, there was a span of 10 bases. CDR1 is SGHAT and CDR2 is FQNNGV in the germline V gene. In DNA form, the CDR3 reads TGTGCCAGCAGCTTAATGGCATCAGCAGATACGCAGTATTTT. Residues: CASSLMASADTQYF.

The chain uses TRBV11-2 and TRBJ2-1, with TRBD2 matching 9 bases. The trim removed 4 bases at V and 7 bases at J, leaving 8 bases unmatched. Per germline, CDR1 SGHAT and CDR2 FQNNGV. The CDR3 is 15 amino acids. The CDR3 DNA follows: TGTGCCAGCAGCTGTCGACTAGCGGCAAGGAATGAGCAGTTCTTC. This codes for CASSCRLAARNEQFF.

This clonotype showed up just a few times. A much larger clone differs from this one at a single base, so this may be a read error. The J gene is TRBJ2-1, the V gene TRBV6-2 or TRBV6-3; a possible D gene is TRBD2 (5 bases). The CDR3 is 15 residues long. Trimming took 2 bases from V and 3 from J, leaving 11 bases between them. The germline gives CDR1 MNHEY, CDR2 SVGEGT. This chain's CDR3 is CASSYEGIRYNEQFF. CDR3 DNA sequence: TGTGCCAGCAGTTACGAGGGCATCCGCTACAATGAGCAGTTCTTC.

Many counts were recorded for this clonotype. The chain uses TRBV12-3 or TRBV12-4 and TRBJ1-5, with D perhaps TRBD1 (6 bases). The CDR3 has 16 residues. Trimming left V 6 bases short and J 5 bases short, with 20 bases between. This chain's CDR3 is CASSRGGRAGDQPQHF. CDR3 in DNA: TGTGCCAGCAGCCGAGGGGGGAGGGCAGGGGATCAGCCCCAGCATTTT.

This chain uses TRBV12-3 or TRBV12-4 with TRBJ2-1, with D possibly TRBD1 on 7 matching bases. CDR3 length: 15 amino acids. V was cut by 6 bases and J by 6 bases, with 18 bases left in between. Here the CDR3 reads CASSLEQGRRNEQFF. CDR3 nucleotides: TGTGCCAGCAGCCTGGAACAGGGGAGGCGCAATGAGCAGTTCTTC.

This clonotype was recorded only once. The rearrangement uses TRBV6-5 and TRBJ1-6; tentative D call: TRBD1 (6 bases). Per germline, CDR1 MNHEY and CDR2 SVGAGI. The CDR3 totals 12 residues. CDR3 nucleotides: TGTGCGGCGGGGGCTCTTGGCTCACCCCTCCACTTT. Protein: CAAGALGSPLHF.

Comment on this clonotype: This may arise from a read error, as a much more abundant clone is one base away. This chain uses TRBV11-1 with TRBJ2-1; TRBD1 is a possible D gene (6 bases). This CDR3 has 17 residues. Germline lookup yields CDR1 SGHAT and CDR2 FQDESV (reference sequence). Trimming stripped 5 bases from V and 5 bases from J, with 22 bases between. The CDR3 loop is CASSPCSGRGKNNEQFF. CDR3 coding DNA: TGTGCCAGCAGCCCTTGCAGCGGCAGGGGTAAAAACAATGAGCAGTTCTTC.

This clonotype was counted between two and nine times. This may be a read error, as it is one base from a much larger clone. V and J are TRBV6-1 and TRBJ2-3; 7 positions match TRBD1. The length of the CDR3 is 14 residues. V was clipped by 11 bases and J by 2 bases; unmatched bases: 10. The germline gives CDR1 MNHNS, CDR2 SASEGT. CDR3 region: CAGGQSPNTDTQYF. The CDR3 nucleotides are TGTGCCGGGGGACAGAGCCCCAACACAGATACGCAGTATTTT.

Worth noting for this clonotype: Sequence at one end of the junction differs from germline and may be a read error. This chain connects TRBV6-2 or TRBV6-3 to TRBJ2-1; D may be TRBD2 (5 bases). This CDR3 has 15 residues. Germline-derived CDR1 and CDR2 are MNHEY and SVGEGT. CDR3 nucleotide sequence: TGTGCCAGCATTATTAGTGGGAGCTCCTACAATGAGCAGTTCTTT. Protein product: CASIISGSSYNEQFF.

This clonotype was detected only a few times. Being one base from a much bigger clone, this may be a read error. V gene TRBV4-1 combines with J gene TRBJ2-1; 7 bases are shared with TRBD2. CDR1 and CDR2 (germline): MGHRA, YSYEKL. The CDR3 is made up of 17 amino acids. The CDR3 nucleotides are TGCGCCAGCAGCCAAGCCCTCGGGACTAATCTATACATTGAGCAGTTCTTC. It is translated as CASSQALGTNLYIEQFF.

With regard to this clonotype: The junction departs from germline at one end; a sequencing error may be responsible. The rearrangement uses TRBV5-4 and TRBJ1-1, with D possibly being TRBD1 (6 bases). There are 16 residues in the CDR3. Germline V gives CDR1 SGHNT, CDR2 YYREEE (reference sequence). This CDR3 reads CVSGARDNPVNTEAFF. In DNA, the CDR3 is TGTGTCAGCGGCGCCCGGGACAACCCGGTGAACACTGAAGCTTTCTTT.

The gene calls are TRBV4-3 and TRBJ2-5; D is possibly TRBD1 or TRBD2 (5 bases each). CDR3 length: 13 residues. V lost 3 bases to trimming and J lost 2 bases, with 7 bases between them. Looked up from germline, CDR1 is LGHNA and CDR2 is YSLEER. CDR3 coding DNA: TGCGCCAGCAGCCAGGGACCTCAAGAGACCCAGTACTTC. Its translation is CASSQGPQETQYF.

Notes on this clonotype: Since a much larger clone is just one base distant, this may be a read error. The rearrangement links TRBV11-2 to TRBJ2-1, with D possibly TRBD2 on 6 matching bases. CDR3 length: 15 residues. The V gene's germline CDR1 is SGHAT and CDR2 FQNNGV. CDR3 in amino acids: CASSPHRGMRDEQLF. For the CDR3, the DNA is TGTGCCAGCAGCCCGCACCGGGGGATGAGGGATGAGCAGCTCTTC.

A word on this clonotype: The conserved phenylalanine or tryptophan normally closing the CDR3 is absent here, so this likely arose from a read error. This chain uses TRBV29-1 with TRBJ1-1; 7 positions agree with TRBD1. Germline V lookup: CDR1 SQVTM, CDR2 ANQGSEA. This CDR3 is 14 amino acids long. The CDR3 loop reads CSVDRQGPNTEAFL. In DNA, the CDR3 is TGCAGTGTTGACCGACAGGGCCCGAACACTGAAGCTTTCCTA.

On this clonotype itself: This could be a read error, since a much larger clone is one nucleotide away. J is TRBJ2-3 and V is TRBV6-5; D call uncertain. The CDR3 loop spans 14 amino acids. CDR1 and CDR2 (germline): MNHEY, SVGAGI. Deletions cut 8 bases from V and 14 bases from J, with 26 bases between. This chain's CDR3 is CASRPRNPTDPRYF. CDR3 bases: TGTGCCAGCCGTCCCAGGAACCCCACAGATCCGCGGTATTTT.

Remarks on this clonotype: Likely a read error: the CDR3 ends without its conserved phenylalanine or tryptophan. The genes are TRBV5-4 and TRBJ2-1; 8 nucleotides line up with TRBD2. CDR1 is SGHNT, CDR2 YYREEE, per germline (reference sequence). There are 15 residues in the CDR3. Losses at the gene ends were 3 bases for V and 9 bases for J; bases not matched to a gene: 11. CDR3 protein: CASSSGISGKGEQFL. In DNA, the CDR3 is TGTGCCAGCAGCTCCGGGATTAGCGGGAAAGGTGAGCAGTTCTTA.

V is TRBV30 and J is TRBJ1-2, with a tentative D call TRBD1 (5 bases). This CDR3 region has 15 residues. The V gene's germline CDR1 is GTSNPN and CDR2 SVGIG (reference sequence). DNA of the CDR3: TGTGTCCGGAGTGTAACCGTAGGGGTAATGGGTGGCTACACCTTC. It is translated as CVRSVTVGVMGGYTF. The entire variable domain, with the rest obtained from reference TRBV30 and TRBJ1-2, is as follows: SQTIHQWPATLVQPVGSPLSLECTVEGTSNPNLYWYRQAAGRGLQLLFYSVGIGQISSEVPQNLSASRPQDRQFILSSKKLLLSDSGFYLCVRSVTVGVMGGYTFGSGTRLTVV.

The rearrangement uses TRBV29-1 and TRBJ1-2; D perhaps matches TRBD1 (6 bases). The CDR3 runs 12 residues. Germline CDR1 is SQVTM and CDR2 is ANQGSEA. V gave up 7 bases and J gave up 6 bases, with 15 bases separating them. The CDR3 DNA follows: TGCAGCGCTGTAGGGGGAAACCATGGCTACACCTTC. It is translated as CSAVGGNHGYTF.

On this clonotype: The junction and the germline gene differ at one end; a read error may be behind it. The chain links TRBV11-1 to TRBJ2-7; D is unresolved. The germline gives CDR1 SGHAT, CDR2 FQDESV (reference sequence). CDR3 length equals 13 residues. The CDR3 loop reads CVSAVDRLDEHYF. CDR3 bases: TGTGTCAGCGCCGTTGACCGGTTGGACGAGCACTACTTC.

As for this clonotype: This may be a read error: a much more frequent sequence differs by one nucleotide. The genes are TRBV11-2 and TRBJ2-5, with 9 bases aligning to TRBD2. After removal of 3 bases from V and 9 bases from J, the junction contained 17 bases not matched to a gene. This CDR3 comprises 17 residues. Germline V gene sequence: CDR1 SGHAT, CDR2 FQNNGV. The CDR3 here is CASSFGLARGRGEAQYF. As DNA, the CDR3 is TGTGCCAGCAGCTTTGGACTAGCGAGGGGGCGCGGCGAGGCCCAGTACTTC.

Notes on this clonotype: A read error may explain this, as a much larger clone is one base away. The chain uses TRBV24-1 and TRBJ2-1; tentatively, D is TRBD2 (6 bases). CDR3 length: 16 amino acids. In germline, CDR1 is KGHDR, CDR2 SFDVKD. The CDR3 DNA reads TGTGCCACCTGTGATCGCTCCGGGAGTTCCTACAATGAGCAGTTCTTC. The encoded protein is CATCDRSGSSYNEQFF.

This clonotype was seen at least ten times. The chain links TRBV4-1 to TRBJ1-6, with a tentative D call TRBD1 (5 bases). Trimming stripped 0 bases from V and 8 bases from J, with 5 bases between. This CDR3 has 13 residues. Germline-derived CDR1 and CDR2 are MGHRA and YSYEKL. CDR3: CASSQEGHSPLHF. In DNA, the CDR3 is TGCGCCAGCAGCCAAGAGGGACATTCACCCCTCCACTTT.